The 26 T cell receptor beta chains below come from one sample, sequenced in a study of shared clonotypes between healthy human individuals. The repertoire was sequenced with immunoSEQ multiplex PCR; TCRdb's copy has only in-frame clones and lacks some. The sample has some 550,000 clones; 97% are singletons. The sequenced material came from naive CD4+ T cells sorted from blood. Subset described: CD45RA+ positively selected. These receptors originate from a woman aged 25-40 years in good health.

The chain combines TRBV7-6 with TRBJ2-7; D remains ambiguous. From germline, CDR1 is SGHVS and CDR2 FNYEAQ. V was trimmed by 1 base and J by 3 bases, leaving 7 bases between them. This CDR3 has 13 amino acids. The CDR3: CASSLDVYYEQYF. Here the CDR3 DNA reads TGTGCCAGCAGCTTAGACGTCTACTACGAGCAGTACTTC.

The chain employs TRBV2 and TRBJ1-1, with TRBD1 identical over 7 bases. The CDR3 consists of 14 residues. Germline assignment: CDR1 SNHLY and CDR2 FYNNEI. Unmatched junction bases numbered 8, after V lost 5 bases and J lost 5 bases. The CDR3 sequence is CASSSIQGITEAFF. For the CDR3, the DNA is TGTGCCAGCAGTTCAATACAGGGGATAACTGAAGCTTTCTTT. Combining the CDR3 with reference TRBV2 and TRBJ1-1 gives the whole variable domain EPEVTQTPSHQVTQMGQEVILRCVPISNHLYFYWYRQILGQKVEFLVSFYNNEISEKSEIFDDQFSVERPDGSNFTLKIRSTKLEDSAMYFCASSSIQGITEAFFGQGTRLTVV.

The chain joins TRBV6-1 to TRBJ1-1; D is unresolved. The V gene lost 4 bases and the J gene lost 0 bases, with 9 bases spanning the gap. CDR3 length: 14 amino acids. Per the germline V gene, CDR1 is MNHNS and CDR2 is SASEGT. The CDR3 here is CASSGALMNTEAFF. The CDR3 DNA reads TGTGCCAGCAGTGGGGCCCTCATGAACACTGAAGCTTTCTTT.

The chain recombines TRBV2 with TRBJ2-1; D is unclear. Deletions cut 6 bases from V and 7 bases from J, with 16 bases between. This CDR3 is built from 14 residues. Germline V gene data show CDR1 as SNHLY and CDR2 as FYNNEI. CDR3 DNA: TGTGCCAGCAGCTTGACGATGACCGGGAATGAGCAGTTCTTC. Translation gives CASSLTMTGNEQFF.

The rearrangement joins TRBV11-3 to TRBJ1-1; no firm D call. There are 13 residues in the CDR3. The ends were cut back, 5 bases at V and 0 bases at J, with 7 bases in the middle. CDR1 is SGHNT and CDR2 is YENEEA in the germline V gene. The CDR3 DNA follows: TGTGCCAGCAGCACCGCGATGAACACTGAAGCTTTCTTT. Protein product: CASSTAMNTEAFF.

As concerns this clone: Within the sample, other DNA sequences also encode this same CDR3. This chain connects TRBV19 to TRBJ2-3; the D call may be TRBD1 or TRBD2 (5 bases each). Germline loops: CDR1 LNHDA, CDR2 SQIVND (reference sequence). V dropped 5 bases and J dropped 2 bases, with 5 bases sitting between them. This CDR3 region has 12 residues. The CDR3 reads CASSGTTDTQYF. DNA for the CDR3: TGTGCCAGTAGTGGGACCACAGATACGCAGTATTTT.

The chain couples TRBV28 to TRBJ1-5; no clear D gene. There are 14 residues in the CDR3. The germline V and J ends were trimmed by 4 bases and 9 bases, with 16 bases remaining between them. Per germline, CDR1 MDHEN and CDR2 SYDVKM. CDR3 sequence: CASSSTATWWPQHF. In DNA form, the CDR3 reads TGTGCCAGCAGTTCTACCGCGACTTGGTGGCCCCAGCATTTT.

V usage is TRBV5-1 and J usage is TRBJ2-5; 7 nucleotides align to TRBD1. The V gene's germline CDR1 is SGHRS and CDR2 YFSETQ. This CDR3 is 14 amino acids long. The trim removed 4 bases at V and 4 bases at J, leaving 7 bases unmatched. CDR3 coding DNA: TGCGCCAGCAGCCCCCAGACAGGGTCAGAGACCCAGTACTTC. Translating gives CASSPQTGSETQYF.

The chain recombines TRBV6-6 with TRBJ1-1; the D is unclear. This CDR3 has 12 residues. V lost 5 bases and J lost 6, with 10 bases in between. Germline CDR1 MNHNY, CDR2 SVGAGI (reference sequence). The CDR3 loop is CASSTVDSEAFF. The CDR3 DNA reads TGTGCCAGCAGTACGGTGGACTCTGAAGCTTTCTTT.

The chain combines TRBV10-2 with TRBJ1-2, with D perhaps TRBD1 (6 bases). Germline V gene lookup returns CDR1 WSHSY and CDR2 SAAADI. Trimming shortened V by 6 bases and J by 1 base, and 9 bases separated the two germline ends. This CDR3 has 13 residues. CDR3 amino acids: CASRDRHNYGYTF. CDR3 nucleotides: TGCGCCAGCAGAGACAGGCATAACTATGGCTACACCTTC.

This clone was recorded only once. The V and J genes are TRBV28 and TRBJ2-1; 12 nucleotides agree with TRBD2. The CDR3 extends over 17 amino acids. J lost 4 bases, V lost 2 bases, and 6 bases had no gene match. The germline V gene encodes CDR1 MDHEN and CDR2 SYDVKM. In DNA, the CDR3 is TGTGCCAGCAGTTTAAAATTCCTAGCGGGAGGGTACAATGAGCAGTTCTTC. This encodes CASSLKFLAGGYNEQFF.

This chain joins TRBV15 and TRBJ2-5; 7 nucleotides agree with TRBD1. This CDR3 has 17 amino acids. Looked up from germline, CDR1 is LNHNV and CDR2 is YYDKDF (reference sequence). V lost 0 bases and J lost 3; bases outside the gene matches: 10. The CDR3 sequence is CATSRDLGRGGEETQYF. In DNA form, the CDR3 reads TGTGCCACCAGCAGAGACCTTGGGAGAGGGGGCGAAGAGACCCAGTACTTC.

This clone was found once. The chain is built from TRBV21-1 and TRBJ2-7. TRBV21-1 represents a pseudogene. This CDR3 comprises 14 residues. CDR3 sequence: CASSLLPPGAEQYF. The CDR3 DNA sequence: TGTGCCAGCAGCTTACTCCCCCCGGGGGCGGAGCAGTACTTC.

The gene calls are TRBV4-1 and TRBJ2-5; D tentatively reads TRBD1 or TRBD2 (5 bases each). The V end was cut by 2 bases, the J end by 5 bases, with 12 bases between. The CDR3 has 14 amino acids. Germline loops: CDR1 MGHRA, CDR2 YSYEKL. The CDR3 sequence: CASSQQRGGETQYF. The CDR3 region has the DNA TGCGCCAGCAGCCAACAAAGGGGCGGGGAGACCCAGTACTTC.

The V and J genes are TRBV10-3 and TRBJ1-4, with 9 bases matching TRBD1. Germline CDR1 is ENHRY and CDR2 is SYGVKD. The CDR3 runs 14 residues. Trimming removed 3 bases from V and 8 bases from J; junction bases left unmatched: 4. CDR3 residues: CAISDGDRDEKLFF. The CDR3 DNA follows: TGTGCCATCAGTGACGGGGACAGGGACGAAAAACTGTTTTTT.

CDR3 region: CASSFERGSTDTQYF. The DNA of the CDR3 is TGCGCCAGCAGCTTTGAACGGGGAAGCACAGATACGCAGTATTTT. The chain recombines TRBV5-1 with TRBJ2-3; possibly TRBD2 for D (5 bases). The V and J ends lost 2 bases and 0 bases respectively, with 10 bases between them. Germline V gives CDR1 SGHRS, CDR2 YFSETQ. CDR3 length: 15 amino acids.

The chain employs TRBV6-6 and TRBJ2-2; 7 bases fit TRBD2. The CDR3 runs to 15 residues. V was pared by 6 bases and J by 3 bases, with 7 bases of the junction left unmatched. Germline loops: CDR1 MNHNY, CDR2 SVGAGI (reference sequence). The CDR3 DNA sequence: TGTGCCAGCAGCACCCTAGCGGACTACACCGGGGAGCTGTTTTTT. It yields the protein CASSTLADYTGELFF.

This chain links TRBV6-5 with TRBJ2-3; possible D gene TRBD1, 5 bases. Germline V CDR1 and CDR2: MNHEY, SVGAGI. The CDR3 covers 13 residues. The ends were cut back, 7 bases at V and 1 base at J, with 9 bases in the middle. CDR3 nucleotides: TGTGCCAGCATGCCCAGGGGCACAGATACGCAGTATTTT. This encodes CASMPRGTDTQYF.

This chain links TRBV28 with TRBJ1-5; 8 bases align to TRBD1. The CDR3 runs 14 residues. Germline CDR1 reads MDHEN; CDR2 reads SYDVKM. The junction had 6 bases not matched to a gene; V was cut back by 6 bases and J by 5 bases. CDR3 nucleotides: TGTGCCAGCAGGTCCCAGGGGGCCCATCAGCCCCAGCATTTT. Amino acid sequence: CASRSQGAHQPQHF.

The chain joins TRBV11-2 to TRBJ2-2; 7 nucleotides line up with TRBD2. Trimming took 8 bases from V and 0 from J; bases not matched to a gene: 9. This CDR3 is 16 amino acids long. Germline V CDR1 and CDR2: SGHAT, FQNNGV. DNA for the CDR3: TGTGCCAGCCTATTGCGGGGGAACGCGAACACCGGGGAGCTGTTTTTT. Residues: CASLLRGNANTGELFF.

The chain carries TRBV18 and TRBJ1-1; 8 bases match TRBD1. CDR3 size: 12 residues. V shed 4 bases, J shed 11 bases, and the junction held 6 bases outside the gene matches. Germline-derived CDR1 and CDR2 are KGHSH and LQKENI. For the CDR3, the DNA is TGTGCCAGCTCACAGTCGGACAGGGAGGCTTTCTTT. It translates to CASSQSDREAFF. The whole variable domain, remainder taken from reference TRBV18 and TRBJ1-1, is NAGVMQNPRHLVRRRGQEARLRCSPMKGHSHVYWYRQLPEEGLKFMVYLQKENIIDESGMPKERFSAEFPKEGPSILRIQQVVRGDSAAYFCASSQSDREAFFGQGTRLTVV.

This sequence joins TRBV27 and TRBJ2-2; D may be TRBD2 (6 bases). V was cut by 5 bases and J by 6 bases, with 19 bases left in between. The CDR3 loop spans 16 amino acids. Germline lookup yields CDR1 MNHEY and CDR2 SMNVEV (reference sequence). CDR3 loop: CASSPLKPGGAGELFF. The CDR3 region has the DNA TGTGCCAGCAGTCCCCTCAAGCCGGGCGGGGCCGGGGAGCTGTTTTTT.

This chain connects TRBV18 to TRBJ1-3; D ambiguous. Trimming removed 10 bases at V and 4 bases at J, with 17 bases between. The V gene's germline CDR1 is KGHSH and CDR2 LQKENI. The CDR3 consists of 14 residues. In DNA form, the CDR3 reads TGTGCCACCGACCTCGGCCTACAGGGAAACACCATATATTTT. Protein: CATDLGLQGNTIYF.

The rearrangement joins TRBV7-9 to TRBJ1-1; D gene uncertain. Trimming cost V 5 bases and J 1 base, with 11 bases left between them. CDR3 length equals 14 residues. Germline V gives CDR1 SEHNR, CDR2 FQNEAQ (reference sequence). As DNA, the CDR3 is TGTGCCAGCAGCCCCGGGTGGGCGAACACTGAAGCTTTCTTT. It encodes CASSPGWANTEAFF.

This clone has only one observation. The chain couples TRBV5-1 to TRBJ2-5; possibly TRBD1 for D (5 bases). Germline CDR1 is SGHRS and CDR2 is YFSETQ. The CDR3 runs to 13 residues. The germline V and J ends were trimmed by 2 bases and 5 bases, with 10 bases remaining between them. The CDR3 region is CASSFQGEETQYF. The DNA of the CDR3 is TGCGCCAGCAGCTTCCAGGGTGAGGAGACCCAGTACTTC.

This clone showed up just once. The rearrangement uses TRBV5-1 and TRBJ2-1; unclear D gene. Per the germline V gene, CDR1 is SGHRS and CDR2 is YFSETQ. The CDR3 covers 15 residues. V lost 4 bases, J lost 3 bases, and 14 bases lay in between. CDR3 in DNA: TGCGCCAGCAGCCTAGAAACACCCTACTACAATGAGCAGTTCTTC. Its protein product is CASSLETPYYNEQFF.